Below, 19 T cell receptor beta chains from the same sample are listed, as sequenced in a study of pediatric ulcerative colitis. The protocol was immunoSEQ multiplex PCR, while the TCRdb copy is restricted to in-frame clones and leaves out a portion. The repertoire holds about 64,000 clones, with around four fifths as singletons. The sequencing sample was made of blood. The source of these receptors is a boy aged 5-17 years with moderate ulcerative colitis.

In this sample, this clone turned up a few times. This sequence joins TRBV2 and TRBJ1-5, with D possibly matching TRBD1 (6 bases). From germline, CDR1 is SNHLY and CDR2 FYNNEI. The germline V and J ends were trimmed by 2 bases and 2 bases, with 10 bases remaining between them. The CDR3 loop spans 15 amino acids. The CDR3: CASSEKGGGNQPQHF. DNA for the CDR3: TGTGCCAGCAGTGAAAAGGGGGGCGGCAATCAGCCCCAGCATTTT. Together with reference TRBV2 and TRBJ1-5, the CDR3 gives the full variable domain: EPEVTQTPSHQVTQMGQEVILRCVPISNHLYFYWYRQILGQKVEFLVSFYNNEISEKSEIFDDQFSVERPDGSNFTLKIRSTKLEDSAMYFCASSEKGGGNQPQHFGDGTRLSIL.

The chain carries TRBV27 and TRBJ1-1; 9 bases line up with TRBD1. Germline V gene data show CDR1 as MNHEY and CDR2 as SMNVEV (reference sequence). This CDR3 contains 13 residues. The J segment lost 1 base and the V segment lost 9 bases, leaving 3 bases of the junction unmatched. This CDR3 is CASMGQGNTEAFF. In nucleotides, the CDR3 is TGTGCCAGTATGGGACAGGGGAACACTGAAGCTTTCTTT.

V and J are TRBV4-3 and TRBJ2-7; 9 bases map to TRBD2. The V gene's germline CDR1 is LGHNA and CDR2 YSLEER. This CDR3 is 15 amino acids long. Trimming at V came to 0 bases and at J to 2 bases, leaving 2 bases not matched to a gene. The CDR3 DNA sequence: TGCGCCAGCAGCCAAGAGCGGGAGGGCCCCTACGAGCAGTACTTC. Amino acids: CASSQEREGPYEQYF.

The chain combines TRBV10-2 with TRBJ2-5, with 9 bases that match TRBD2. After removal of 6 bases from V and 9 bases from J, the junction contained 11 bases not matched to a gene. There are 14 residues in the CDR3. Germline CDR1 and CDR2: WSHSY and SAAADI. CDR3 DNA: TGCGCCAGCAGAGCGGGGGGTCAGGGTTTGGCCCAGTACTTC. Protein: CASRAGGQGLAQYF.

The chain combines TRBV19 with TRBJ2-2; tentative D call: TRBD1 (6 bases). In germline, CDR1 is LNHDA, CDR2 SQIVND (reference sequence). The CDR3 extends over 15 amino acids. V lost 5 bases and J 2 bases, leaving 12 bases between the germline ends. In DNA form, the CDR3 reads TGTGCCAGTAGTCTGACAGGTTTAAACACCGGGGAGCTGTTTTTT. Translating gives CASSLTGLNTGELFF.

CDR3 in amino acids: CASGFGGRHGYTF. CDR3 DNA sequence: TGTGCTAGTGGTTTCGGGGGGCGTCATGGCTACACCTTC. The chain recombines TRBV12-5 with TRBJ1-2, with D possibly matching TRBD1 (6 bases). Germline V gene sequence: CDR1 LGHNT, CDR2 FRNRAP. Trimming shortened V by 3 bases and J by 6 bases, and 11 bases separated the two germline ends. This CDR3 region has 13 residues. Supplemented by reference TRBV12-5 and TRBJ1-2, the full variable domain reads DARVTQTPRHKVTEMGQEVTMRCQPILGHNTVFWYRQTMMQGLELLAYFRNRAPLDDSGMPKDRFSAEMPDATLATLKIQPSEPRDSAVYFCASGFGGRHGYTFGSGTRLTVV.

This clone was counted a single time. The rearrangement uses TRBV2 and TRBJ1-5; D call uncertain. The germline CDR1 and CDR2 sequences are SNHLY and FYNNEI. Trimming left V 3 bases short and J 6 bases short, with 15 bases between. This CDR3 spans 15 amino acids. CDR3: CASSEKRTGIQPQHF. Written as DNA, the CDR3 is TGTGCCAGCAGTGAGAAGCGGACGGGGATTCAGCCCCAGCATTTT.

The chain links TRBV6-1 to TRBJ1-4; tentatively, D is TRBD1 (5 bases). Trimming pared 6 bases from V and 4 bases from J, leaving 15 bases between. This CDR3 has 15 amino acids. Germline V gene sequence: CDR1 MNHNS, CDR2 SASEGT. In DNA, the CDR3 is TGTGCCAGCAGCATTGGGACGTGGGGTAATGAAAAACTGTTTTTT. Translating it yields CASSIGTWGNEKLFF.

The DNA for the CDR3 is TGCGCCAGCAGCCAATTTGGGAGGACAGATACGCAGTATTTT. It translates to CASSQFGRTDTQYF. The chain carries TRBV4-1 and TRBJ2-3, with a possible D match to TRBD2 (6 bases). Per germline, CDR1 MGHRA and CDR2 YSYEKL. The CDR3 is 14 amino acids. V was clipped by 2 bases and J by 3 bases, with 9 bases between them.

The chain is built from TRBV25-1 and TRBJ1-2; D remains unclear. Trimming shortened V by 4 bases and J by 3 bases, and 15 bases separated the two germline ends. Germline CDR1 reads MGHDK; CDR2 reads SYGVNS. This CDR3 spans 15 amino acids. CDR3 coding DNA: TGTGCCAGCAGTGGCCATCTCCCCGGCGACTATGGCTACACCTTC. It translates to CASSGHLPGDYGYTF.

This clone was detected only once. The chain has TRBV6-6 and TRBJ2-5, with a tentative D call TRBD1 (5 bases). This CDR3 comprises 15 residues. Trimming removed 3 bases from V and 4 bases from J, with 15 bases in between. The germline gives CDR1 MNHNY, CDR2 SVGAGI (reference sequence). CDR3 coding DNA: TGTGCCAGCAGTTATTTGGGGCCGGAGAGAGAGACCCAGTACTTC. Translated: CASSYLGPERETQYF.

The chain links TRBV5-5 to TRBJ1-1, with D perhaps matching TRBD1 (5 bases). V lost 4 bases, J lost 3 bases, and 13 bases lay in between. Germline V lookup: CDR1 SGHKS, CDR2 YYEKEE (reference sequence). The CDR3 has 14 residues. The CDR3 is CASSPGRGDTEAFF. The DNA of the CDR3 is TGTGCCAGCAGCCCCGGTCGGGGGGACACTGAAGCTTTCTTT. The full variable domain, its missing parts supplied by reference TRBV5-5 and TRBJ1-1, is DAGVTQSPTHLIKTRGQQVTLRCSPISGHKSVSWYQQVLGQGPQFIFQYYEKEERGRGNFPDRFSARQFPNYSSELNVNALLLGDSALYLCASSPGRGDTEAFFGQGTRLTVV.

CDR3 region: CASSLVPQSSYNEQFF. The CDR3 coding sequence is TGTGCCAGCAGCTTGGTCCCCCAGAGCTCCTACAATGAGCAGTTCTTC. The chain carries TRBV5-4 and TRBJ2-1, with D uncertain. Germline V gene data show CDR1 as SGHNT and CDR2 as YYREEE (reference sequence). This CDR3 region has 16 residues. The V and J ends lost 0 bases and 0 bases respectively, with 10 bases between them.

The chain links TRBV5-1 to TRBJ2-2; 12 bases are a match to TRBD1. Germline V gene data show CDR1 as SGHRS and CDR2 as YFSETQ. V lost 4 bases to trimming and J lost 4 bases; unmatched junction nucleotides: 5. The CDR3 spans 16 residues. DNA for the CDR3: TGCGCCAGCAGCGGGGGACAGGGGGCATTCACCGGGGAGCTGTTTTTT. This translates into CASSGGQGAFTGELFF.

V gene TRBV5-4 combines with J gene TRBJ2-1; 9 bases align to TRBD2. Germline-derived CDR1 and CDR2 are SGHNT and YYREEE (reference sequence). CDR3 size: 15 residues. J was trimmed by 3 bases and V by 3 bases; bases with no gene match: 4. The CDR3 sequence: CASSSEAGGYNEQFF. The CDR3 DNA follows: TGTGCCAGCAGCTCAGAAGCGGGGGGCTACAATGAGCAGTTCTTC.

The J gene is TRBJ2-1, the V gene TRBV27, with D unresolved. The CDR3 sequence is 14 residues long. Germline CDR1 MNHEY, CDR2 SMNVEV (reference sequence). V lost 3 bases to trimming and J lost 8 bases, with 14 bases between them. CDR3 nucleotide sequence: TGTGCCAGCAGTTTGCAGTGGCCCAAGGATGAGCAGTTCTTC. It encodes CASSLQWPKDEQFF.

In this sample, this clone is medium-sized. This sequence joins TRBV27 and TRBJ2-1; the D is unclear. CDR3 length: 14 amino acids. Trimming stripped 3 bases from V and 4 bases from J, with 10 bases between. Per germline, CDR1 MNHEY and CDR2 SMNVEV (reference sequence). The CDR3 region has the DNA TGTGCCAGCAGTTTGGGCGGACGATACAATGAGCAGTTCTTC. Protein product: CASSLGGRYNEQFF.

The chain joins TRBV6-1 to TRBJ2-5; 14 bases line up with TRBD2. The CDR3 length is 16 residues. Trimming removed 3 bases from V and 5 bases from J; junction bases left unmatched: 5. Germline values: CDR1 MNHNS, CDR2 SASEGT. CDR3 nucleotide sequence: TGTGCCAGCAGTGAGACTAGCGGGGGGGCATGGGAGACCCAGTACTTC. Protein sequence: CASSETSGGAWETQYF.

This chain links TRBV18 with TRBJ2-7; D may match TRBD1 or TRBD2 (6 bases each). The CDR3 extends over 15 amino acids. Germline CDR1 and CDR2: KGHSH and LQKENI. V lost 3 bases, J lost 3 bases, and 15 bases lay in between. The CDR3: CASSPEQGGFYEQYF. CDR3 nucleotides: TGTGCCAGCTCACCCGAACAGGGAGGTTTCTACGAGCAGTACTTC. The full variable domain, completed using reference TRBV18 and TRBJ2-7, is NAGVMQNPRHLVRRRGQEARLRCSPMKGHSHVYWYRQLPEEGLKFMVYLQKENIIDESGMPKERFSAEFPKEGPSILRIQQVVRGDSAAYFCASSPEQGGFYEQYFGPGTRLTVT.